This record looks at one T cell receptor (beta chain) sequence and its context. What it binds is not known. These data come from a study of T cells in Graves' hyperthyroidism and ophthalmopathy. Points from the study as a whole: Blood also carried most thyroid clonotypes expanded above 0.001.

Trimming left V 3 bases short and J 7 bases short, with 19 bases between. CDR1 is LNHDA and CDR2 is SQIVND in the germline V gene (reference sequence). The CDR3 covers 16 residues. TCR beta CDR3 region amplification was performed from RNA transcripts. First-round RT-PCR targeting the TCR CDR3 was performed with the HTBI primer set. TCRdb re-analysed the multiplex PCR reads in MiXCR, keeping a single row per CDR3 protein. The sample shows about 640,000 distinct CDR3 sequences, about 15% of them seen only once. The source material was blood. The chain links TRBV19 to TRBJ2-1; TRBD2 is a possible D gene (6 bases). The TCR originated in a woman between 50 and 59 years old with Graves' ophthalmopathy. For the CDR3, the DNA is TGTGCCAGTAGTATGGAAGGTCTAGCGATCCTTAATGAGCAGTTCTTC. It codes for CASSMEGLAILNEQFF.